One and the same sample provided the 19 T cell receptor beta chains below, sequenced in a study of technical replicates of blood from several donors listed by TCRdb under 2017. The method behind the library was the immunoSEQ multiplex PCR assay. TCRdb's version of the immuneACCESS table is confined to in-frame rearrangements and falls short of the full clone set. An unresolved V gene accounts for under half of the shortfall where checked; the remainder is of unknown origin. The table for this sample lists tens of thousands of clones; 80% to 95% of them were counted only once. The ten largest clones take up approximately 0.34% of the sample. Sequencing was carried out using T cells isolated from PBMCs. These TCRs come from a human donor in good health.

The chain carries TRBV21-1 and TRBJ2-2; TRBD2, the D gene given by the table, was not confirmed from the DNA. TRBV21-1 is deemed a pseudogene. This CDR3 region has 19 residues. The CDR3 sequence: CASSKGRGSGKVCTGELFF. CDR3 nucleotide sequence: TGTGCCAGCAGCAAAGGCAGAGGTAGCGGGAAGGTGTGCACCGGGGAGCTGTTTTTT.

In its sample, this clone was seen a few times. CDR3 region: CASSTLDRGQSEAFF. The CDR3 nucleotides read TGTGCCAGCAGCACTTTGGACAGGGGGCAATCAGAAGCTTTCTTT. V and J are TRBV21-1 and TRBJ1-1; no DNA check was done on the table's D call, TRBD1. TRBV21-1 constitutes a pseudogene. The CDR3 is 15 amino acids.

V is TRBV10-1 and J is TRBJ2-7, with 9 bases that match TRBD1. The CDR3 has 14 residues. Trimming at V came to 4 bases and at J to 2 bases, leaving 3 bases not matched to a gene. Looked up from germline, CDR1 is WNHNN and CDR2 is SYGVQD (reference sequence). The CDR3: CASSVGTGPYEQYF. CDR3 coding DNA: TGCGCCAGCAGTGTAGGGACAGGGCCCTACGAGCAGTACTTC.

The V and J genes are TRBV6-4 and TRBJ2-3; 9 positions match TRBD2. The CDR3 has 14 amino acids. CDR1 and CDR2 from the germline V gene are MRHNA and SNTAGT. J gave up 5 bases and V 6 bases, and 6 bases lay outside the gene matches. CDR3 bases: TGTGCCAGCAGCTCTAGCGGGACGGGAGATACGCAGTATTTT. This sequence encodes CASSSSGTGDTQYF.

DNA for the CDR3: TGTGCCAGCAGCTCCCGGACTAGCTTTAACAATGAGCAGTTCTTC. This gives the protein CASSSRTSFNNEQFF. The chain is built from TRBV7-3 and TRBJ2-1; TRBD2 matches at 8 bases. The CDR3 is 15 amino acids. Trimming removed 4 bases from V and 5 bases from J; junction bases left unmatched: 7. Per the germline V gene, CDR1 is SGHTA and CDR2 is FQGTGA.

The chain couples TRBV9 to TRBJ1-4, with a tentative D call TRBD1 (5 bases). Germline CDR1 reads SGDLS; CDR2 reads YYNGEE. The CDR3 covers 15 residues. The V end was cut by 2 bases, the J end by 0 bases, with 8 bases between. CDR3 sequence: CASSVGHTTNEKLFF. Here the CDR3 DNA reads TGTGCCAGCAGCGTCGGACACACAACTAATGAAAAACTGTTTTTT.

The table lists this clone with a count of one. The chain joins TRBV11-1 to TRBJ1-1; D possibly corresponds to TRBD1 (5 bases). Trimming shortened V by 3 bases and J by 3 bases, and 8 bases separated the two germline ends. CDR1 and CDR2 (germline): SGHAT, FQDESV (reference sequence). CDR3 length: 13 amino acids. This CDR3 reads CASSFAGDTEAFF. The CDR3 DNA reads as TGTGCCAGCAGCTTCGCGGGGGACACTGAAGCTTTCTTT.

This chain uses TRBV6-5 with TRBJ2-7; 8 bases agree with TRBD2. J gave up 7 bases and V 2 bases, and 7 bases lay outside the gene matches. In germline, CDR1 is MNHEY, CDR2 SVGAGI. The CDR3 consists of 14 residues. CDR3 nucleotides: TGTGCCAGCAGTTACCGGGAGGGTCCTGGGGAGCAGTACTTC. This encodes CASSYREGPGEQYF.

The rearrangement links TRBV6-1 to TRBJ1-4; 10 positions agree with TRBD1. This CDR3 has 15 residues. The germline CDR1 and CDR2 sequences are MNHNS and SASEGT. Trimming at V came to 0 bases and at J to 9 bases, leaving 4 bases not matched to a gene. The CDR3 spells CASSEAGQGWQKLFF. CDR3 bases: TGTGCCAGCAGTGAAGCGGGACAGGGGTGGCAAAAACTGTTTTTT.

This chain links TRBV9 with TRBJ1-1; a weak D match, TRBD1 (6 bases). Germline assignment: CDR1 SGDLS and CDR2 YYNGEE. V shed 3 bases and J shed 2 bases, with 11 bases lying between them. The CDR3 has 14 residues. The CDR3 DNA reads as TGTGCCAGCAGCGCGACAGGAGGAAACACTGAAGCTTTCTTT. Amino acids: CASSATGGNTEAFF.

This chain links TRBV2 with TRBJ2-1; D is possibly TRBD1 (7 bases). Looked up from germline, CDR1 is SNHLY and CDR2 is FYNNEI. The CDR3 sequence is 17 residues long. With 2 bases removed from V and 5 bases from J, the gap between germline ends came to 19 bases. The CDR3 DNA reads TGTGCCAGCAGTGAATTGGAGGGGGCCTGGGGAGACAATGAGCAGTTCTTC. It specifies CASSELEGAWGDNEQFF.

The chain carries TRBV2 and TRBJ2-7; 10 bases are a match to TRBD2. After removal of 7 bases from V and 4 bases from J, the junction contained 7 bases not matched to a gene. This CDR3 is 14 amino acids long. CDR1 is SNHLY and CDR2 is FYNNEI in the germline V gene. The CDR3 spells CASNTLAGVYEQYF. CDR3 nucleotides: TGTGCCAGCAATACTCTAGCGGGAGTTTACGAGCAGTACTTC.

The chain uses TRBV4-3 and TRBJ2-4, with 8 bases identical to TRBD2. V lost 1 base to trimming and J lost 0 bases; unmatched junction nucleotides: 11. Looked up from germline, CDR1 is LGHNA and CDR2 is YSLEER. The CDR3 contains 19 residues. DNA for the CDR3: TGCGCCAGCAGCCAAGGCTTGGCGGGAGGCCTCATAGCCAAAAACATTCAGTACTTC. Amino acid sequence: CASSQGLAGGLIAKNIQYF.

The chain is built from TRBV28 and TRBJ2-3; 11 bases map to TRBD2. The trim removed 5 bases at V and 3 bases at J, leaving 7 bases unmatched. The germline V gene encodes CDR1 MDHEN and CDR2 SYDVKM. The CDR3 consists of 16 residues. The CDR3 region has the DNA TGTGCCAGCAGTCCGTTAGCGGGAGGGGTGACAGATACGCAGTATTTT. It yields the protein CASSPLAGGVTDTQYF.

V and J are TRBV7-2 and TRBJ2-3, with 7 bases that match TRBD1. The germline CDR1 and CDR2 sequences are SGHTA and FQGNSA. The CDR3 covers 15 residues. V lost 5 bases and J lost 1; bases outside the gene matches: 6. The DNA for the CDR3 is TGTGCCAGCAGCAGACAGGGATTAGGCACAGATACGCAGTATTTT. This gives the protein CASSRQGLGTDTQYF.

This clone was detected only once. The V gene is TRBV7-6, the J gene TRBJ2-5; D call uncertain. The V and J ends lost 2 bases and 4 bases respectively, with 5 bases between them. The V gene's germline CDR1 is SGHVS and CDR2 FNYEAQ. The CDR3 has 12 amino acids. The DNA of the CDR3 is TGTGCCAGCAGCTTATTGCGAGAGACCCAGTACTTC. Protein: CASSLLRETQYF.

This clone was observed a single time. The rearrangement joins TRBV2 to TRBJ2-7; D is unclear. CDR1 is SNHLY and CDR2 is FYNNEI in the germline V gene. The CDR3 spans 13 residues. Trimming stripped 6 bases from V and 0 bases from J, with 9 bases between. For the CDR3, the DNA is TGTGCCAGCAGGGAGTCGAGCTCCTACGAGCAGTACTTC. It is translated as CASRESSSYEQYF.

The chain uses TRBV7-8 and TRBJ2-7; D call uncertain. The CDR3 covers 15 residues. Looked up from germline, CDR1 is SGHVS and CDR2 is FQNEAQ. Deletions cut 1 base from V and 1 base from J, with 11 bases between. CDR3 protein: CASSLVVGSSYEQYF. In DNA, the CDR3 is TGTGCCAGCAGCTTAGTAGTGGGCTCGTCCTACGAGCAGTACTTC.

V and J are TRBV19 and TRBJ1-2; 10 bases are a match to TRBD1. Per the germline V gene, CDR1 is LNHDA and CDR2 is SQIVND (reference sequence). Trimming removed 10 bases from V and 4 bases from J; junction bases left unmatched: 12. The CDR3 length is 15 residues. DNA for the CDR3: TGTGCCACCTCACACCCGGGACAGGGGAGCTATGGCTACACCTTC. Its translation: CATSHPGQGSYGYTF.